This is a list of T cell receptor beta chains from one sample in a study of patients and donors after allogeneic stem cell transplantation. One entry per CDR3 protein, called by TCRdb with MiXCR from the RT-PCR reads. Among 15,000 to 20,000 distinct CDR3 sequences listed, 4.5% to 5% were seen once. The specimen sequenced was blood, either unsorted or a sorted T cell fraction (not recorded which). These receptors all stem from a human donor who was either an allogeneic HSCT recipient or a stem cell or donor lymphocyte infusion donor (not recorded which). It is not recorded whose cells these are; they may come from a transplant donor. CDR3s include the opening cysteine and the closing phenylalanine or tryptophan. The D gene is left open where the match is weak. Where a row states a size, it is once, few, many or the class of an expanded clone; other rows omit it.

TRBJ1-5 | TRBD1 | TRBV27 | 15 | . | TGTGCCAGCAGTTCCCTCGACAGGGGCGATCAGCCCCAGCATTTT | CASSSLDRGDQPQHF
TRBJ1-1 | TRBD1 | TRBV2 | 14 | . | TGTGCCAGCGTAGCGGACAGGCTGAACACTGAAGCTTTCTTT | CASVADRLNTEAFF
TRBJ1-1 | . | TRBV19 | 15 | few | TGTGCCAGTAAAGGTGTGGGGGCGGTAACCACTGAAGCTTTCTTT | CASKGVGAVTTEAFF
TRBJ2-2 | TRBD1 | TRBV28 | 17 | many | TGTGCCAGCAGTTTCCAGGGACAGGGCCCGAACACCGGGGAGCTGTTTTTT | CASSFQGQGPNTGELFF
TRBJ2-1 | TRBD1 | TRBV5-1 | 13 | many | TGCGCCAGCAGCTTAGGTCCAGGGGGTGAGCAGTTCTTC | CASSLGPGGEQFF
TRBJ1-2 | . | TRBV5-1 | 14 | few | TGCGCCAGCAGCTTGGTGGGGGGGGACTATGGCTACACCTTC | CASSLVGGDYGYTF
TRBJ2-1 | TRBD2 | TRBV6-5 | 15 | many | TGTGCCAGCAGTTCCCCTAGCGGGGGGGCCAATGAGCAGTTCTTC | CASSSPSGGANEQFF
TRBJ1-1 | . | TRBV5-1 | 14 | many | TGCGCCAGCAGCTTGTGGAACAGGGACACTGAAGCTTTCTTT | CASSLWNRDTEAFF
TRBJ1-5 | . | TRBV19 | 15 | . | TGTGCCAGTAGTAAGGGAGGCTATAGCAATCAGCCCCAGCATTTT | CASSKGGYSNQPQHF
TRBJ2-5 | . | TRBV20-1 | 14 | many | TGCAGTGCTACGAACCTACAGGGATTGAGGACCCAGTACTTC | CSATNLQGLRTQYF
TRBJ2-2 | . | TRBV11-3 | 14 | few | TGTGCCAGCAGCCCTCCAGTCAGGGACGGGGAGCTGTTTTTT | CASSPPVRDGELFF
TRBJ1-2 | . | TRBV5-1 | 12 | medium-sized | TGCGCCAGCAGATGGGACAAAGGGGGCTACACCTTC | CASRWDKGGYTF
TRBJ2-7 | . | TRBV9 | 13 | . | TGTGCCAGCAGCGCGGGACTTGCCTACGAGCAGTACTTC | CASSAGLAYEQYF
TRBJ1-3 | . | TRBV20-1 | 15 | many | TGCAGTGCTCGGCCGAGGACACGCTCTGGAAACACCATATATTTT | CSARPRTRSGNTIYF
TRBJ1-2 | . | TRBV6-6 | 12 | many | TGTGCCAGTGGGACCTTAAACTATGGCTACACCTTC | CASGTLNYGYTF
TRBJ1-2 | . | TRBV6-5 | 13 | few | TGTGCCAGCAGTTTGGGCAGGAACTATGGCTACACCTTC | CASSLGRNYGYTF
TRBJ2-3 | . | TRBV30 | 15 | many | TGTGCCTGGAACGAGGATTTGTCTAGCACAGATACGCAGTATTTT | CAWNEDLSSTDTQYF
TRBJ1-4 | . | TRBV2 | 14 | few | TGTGCCAGTGAGGTAGAGGCAACTAATGAAAAACTGTTTTTT | CASEVEATNEKLFF
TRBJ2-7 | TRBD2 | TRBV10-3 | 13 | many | TGTGCCATCAAAGGACTAGCGGGAGACGAGCAGTACTTC | CAIKGLAGDEQYF
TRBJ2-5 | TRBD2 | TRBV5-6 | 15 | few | TGTGCCAGCAGCTTGGTAGCGGGGGGGCGAGAGACCCAGTACTTC | CASSLVAGGRETQYF
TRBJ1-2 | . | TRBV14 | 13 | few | TGTGCCAGCAGCCAAGGGGACTTCTATGGCTACACCTTC | CASSQGDFYGYTF
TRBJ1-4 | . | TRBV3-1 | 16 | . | TGTGCCAGCAGCTGGACATTTGGGGGGCTGAATGAAAAACTGTTTTTT | CASSWTFGGLNEKLFF
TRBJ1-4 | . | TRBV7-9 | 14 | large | TGTGCCAGCAGCTTCGTAACAGGGACTGAAAAACTGTTTTTT | CASSFVTGTEKLFF
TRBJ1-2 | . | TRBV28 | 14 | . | TGTGCCAGCAGTTTCTGGGGGCTGGCCTATGGCTACACCTTC | CASSFWGLAYGYTF
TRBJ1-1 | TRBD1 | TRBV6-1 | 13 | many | TGTGCCGCCGGAAGGGGGCGGGGTACTGAAGCTTTCTTT | CAAGRGRGTEAFF
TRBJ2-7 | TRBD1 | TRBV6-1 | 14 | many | TGTGCCAGCAGCCCGGACAGGGGGCCGTACGAGCAGTACTTC | CASSPDRGPYEQYF
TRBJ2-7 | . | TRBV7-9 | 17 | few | TGTGCCAGCAGCTTAAAAATCTCAGAGGGTTTAAGGAACGAGCAGTACTTC | CASSLKISEGLRNEQYF
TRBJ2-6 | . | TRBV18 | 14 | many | TGTGCCAGCTCACCACAGTCTGGGGCCAACGTCCTGACTTTC | CASSPQSGANVLTF
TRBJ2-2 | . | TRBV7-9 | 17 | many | TGTGCCAGCAGCTTAGGGGACTGGCGGGCGAACACCGGGGAGCTGTTTTTT | CASSLGDWRANTGELFF
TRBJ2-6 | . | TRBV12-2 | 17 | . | TGTGCAAGTCGCTCACCGGGACACCGATCTGGGGCCAACGTCCTGACTTTC | CASRSPGHRSGANVLTF
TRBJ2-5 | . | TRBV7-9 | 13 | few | TGTGCCAGCAGCGCCTTGCACCAAGAGACCCAGTACTTC | CASSALHQETQYF
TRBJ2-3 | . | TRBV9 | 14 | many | TGTGCCAGCAGCGCTGGACCTCACACAGATACGCAGTATTTT | CASSAGPHTDTQYF
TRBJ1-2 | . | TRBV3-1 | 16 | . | TGTGCCAGCAGCCCCGGGTGGGGGGCCTCTAACTATGGCTACACCTTC | CASSPGWGASNYGYTF